Listed here are 24 T cell receptor beta chains from one sample, sequenced in a study of shared clonotypes between healthy human individuals. Clones were sequenced by immunoSEQ multiplex PCR, and TCRdb holds only the in-frame ones, with some missing. The sample lists about 490,000 clones, 65% to 80% occurring once. Sequenced input: PBMCs. All receptors come from a woman in her forties in good health. Some clones in this sample may be carry-over from other donors' samples.

This clone was detected a few times. It is likely a read error: a sequence one base away is far more abundant. V usage is TRBV10-1 and J usage is TRBJ2-2; the D call may be TRBD1 or TRBD2 (5 bases each). V dropped 6 bases and J dropped 3 bases, with 11 bases sitting between them. CDR3 length: 14 amino acids. From germline, CDR1 is WNHNN and CDR2 SYGVQD (reference sequence). As DNA, the CDR3 is TGCGCCAGCAGGTCAGGGACGGACACCGGGGAGCTGTTTTTT. It encodes CASRSGTDTGELFF.

This sequence joins TRBV4-3 and TRBJ2-7; TRBD2 matches at 12 bases. V lost 4 bases, J lost 4 bases, and 5 bases stayed unmatched. This CDR3 has 15 amino acids. The germline V gene has CDR1 LGHNA and CDR2 YSLEER. The CDR3 protein is CASSLRTSGMYEQYF. The CDR3 DNA is TGCGCCAGCAGCCTAAGGACTAGCGGGATGTACGAGCAGTACTTC.

This clone was recorded once. The chain recombines TRBV6-1 with TRBJ1-3; no firm D call. Germline assignment: CDR1 MNHNS and CDR2 SASEGT. V was pared by 3 bases and J by 4 bases, with 7 bases between. This CDR3 region has 13 residues. CDR3 in amino acids: CASSETKGNTIYF. The CDR3, as DNA: TGTGCCAGCAGTGAGACGAAAGGAAACACCATATATTTT.

CDR3 in DNA: TGTGCCAGCAGCCGGCCAGCGGGAGGAAATACGCAGTATTTT. It is translated as CASSRPAGGNTQYF. The chain links TRBV28 to TRBJ2-3; TRBD2 matches at 9 bases. This CDR3 has 14 residues. The germline gives CDR1 MDHEN, CDR2 SYDVKM. The V gene end was trimmed by 6 bases and the J gene end by 7 bases; junction bases not matched to a gene: 8.

V and J are TRBV14 and TRBJ1-2, with a possible D match to TRBD1 (5 bases). Germline CDR1 reads SGHDN; CDR2 reads FVKESK. The CDR3 is made up of 16 amino acids. V shed 3 bases and J shed 5 bases, with 19 bases lying between them. CDR3 sequence (DNA): TGTGCCAGCAGCCACCCCAGGGACCTTTCTAGGTATGGCTACACCTTC. Translation: CASSHPRDLSRYGYTF. The full variable domain, completed using reference TRBV14 and TRBJ1-2, is EAGVTQFPSHSVIEKGQTVTLRCDPISGHDNLYWYRRVMGKEIKFLLHFVKESKQDESGMPNNRFLAERTGGTYSTLKVQPAELEDSGVYFCASSHPRDLSRYGYTFGSGTRLTVV.

About this clone itself: This may be a read error: a much more frequent sequence differs by one nucleotide. This chain uses TRBV11-1 with TRBJ1-1; no definite D call. The CDR3 is 11 amino acids. Trimming left V 1 base short and J 3 bases short, with 0 bases between. Germline CDR1 SGHAT, CDR2 FQDESV (reference sequence). CDR3 DNA sequence: TGTGCCAGCAGCTTAGACACTGAAGCTTTCTTT. This encodes CASSLDTEAFF. Together with reference TRBV11-1 and TRBJ1-1, the CDR3 gives the full variable domain: EAEVAQSPRYKITEKSQAVAFWCDPISGHATLYWYRQILGQGPELLVQFQDESVVDDSQLPKDRFSAERLKGVDSTLKIQPAELGDSAMYLCASSLDTEAFFGQGTRLTVV.

In this sample, this clone turned up once. The chain links TRBV10-3 to TRBJ2-2, with TRBD1 identical over 10 bases. This CDR3 comprises 19 residues. From germline, CDR1 is ENHRY and CDR2 SYGVKD. Trimming took 0 bases from V and 6 from J; bases not matched to a gene: 13. The CDR3 spells CAISESRNARDRGAGELFF. The CDR3 nucleotides read TGTGCCATCAGTGAGTCTCGCAACGCCCGGGACAGGGGCGCCGGGGAGCTGTTTTTT.

The gene calls are TRBV6-1 and TRBJ2-1; 10 bases are shared with TRBD2. Per the germline V gene, CDR1 is MNHNS and CDR2 is SASEGT. The CDR3 is made up of 14 amino acids. The V segment lost 5 bases and the J segment 11 bases; nucleotides outside the gene matches: 9. The CDR3 sequence: CASSPRTSGSQQFF. The DNA for the CDR3 is TGTGCCAGCAGTCCCCGGACTAGCGGCAGCCAGCAGTTCTTC.

This clone was seen a handful of times. CDR3 DNA: TGTGCCAGCAAGTCCGGGACTAGCGAGACCGGGGAGCTGTTTTTT. Amino acid sequence: CASKSGTSETGELFF. This chain links TRBV6-4 with TRBJ2-2; 10 bases agree with TRBD2. V gave up 7 bases and J gave up 5 bases; unmatched junction bases: 7. This CDR3 comprises 15 residues. Germline values: CDR1 MRHNA, CDR2 SNTAGT.

The chain has TRBV28 and TRBJ2-1, with D hard to call. V was shortened by 5 bases and J by 7 bases, with 12 bases between the two germline ends. The CDR3 contains 13 residues. The germline V gene encodes CDR1 MDHEN and CDR2 SYDVKM. CDR3: CASSRAVTNEQFF. The CDR3 region has the DNA TGTGCCAGCAGTCGGGCAGTTACAAATGAGCAGTTCTTC.

The sample holds one count of this clone. V is TRBV10-3 and J is TRBJ1-1, with D perhaps TRBD1 (5 bases). The V and J ends lost 5 bases and 3 bases respectively, with 13 bases between them. CDR3 size: 14 residues. Germline CDR1 and CDR2: ENHRY and SYGVKD. The CDR3 coding sequence is TGTGCCATCAGTCTACAGGCGGGGGACACTGAAGCTTTCTTT. Its protein product is CAISLQAGDTEAFF.

The chain has TRBV19 and TRBJ2-3, with D possibly matching TRBD1 (5 bases). CDR3 length: 15 residues. V lost 2 bases and J lost 4, with 13 bases in between. Germline CDR1 reads LNHDA; CDR2 reads SQIVND (reference sequence). The CDR3 nucleotides are TGTGCCAGTAGTATAACAACAGGATTTTCAGATACGCAGTATTTT. This translates into CASSITTGFSDTQYF.

This clone was picked up many times. The chain employs TRBV5-6 and TRBJ2-3, with 10 bases identical to TRBD1. The V gene end was trimmed by 3 bases and the J gene end by 11 bases; junction bases not matched to a gene: 9. The CDR3 loop spans 14 amino acids. In germline, CDR1 is SGHDT, CDR2 YYEEEE. For the CDR3, the DNA is TGTGCCAGCAGCTCCCCGACAGGGGGCTTCGGGCAGTATTTT. Encoded protein: CASSSPTGGFGQYF. The entire variable domain, with the rest obtained from reference TRBV5-6 and TRBJ2-3, is as follows: DAGVTQSPTHLIKTRGQQVTLRCSPKSGHDTVSWYQQALGQGPQFIFQYYEEEERQRGNFPDRFSGHQFPNYSSELNVNALLLGDSALYLCASSSPTGGFGQYFGPGTRLTVL.

This chain connects TRBV2 to TRBJ1-1, with 8 bases identical to TRBD1. The length of the CDR3 is 14 residues. With V trimmed by 6 bases and J by 0 bases, 3 bases remained unmatched. Germline CDR1 is SNHLY and CDR2 is FYNNEI. For the CDR3, the DNA is TGTGCCAGCAGGACAGGGGCGATGAACACTGAAGCTTTCTTT. Its translation is CASRTGAMNTEAFF.

This clone was counted a few times. The rearrangement uses TRBV7-9 and TRBJ2-2; 9 nucleotides match TRBD1. The CDR3 spans 15 residues. CDR1 and CDR2 (germline): SEHNR, FQNEAQ (reference sequence). With 5 bases clipped from V and 7 bases from J, the junction kept 8 bases outside the gene matches. CDR3 nucleotide sequence: TGTGCCAGCAGCGACACCGGGACAGGGATCGGGGAGCTGTTTTTT. Translation gives CASSDTGTGIGELFF. Full variable domain (missing parts from reference TRBV7-9 and TRBJ2-2): DTGVSQNPRHKITKRGQNVTFRCDPISEHNRLYWYRQTLGQGPEFLTYFQNEAQLEKSRLLSDRFSAERPKGSFSTLEIQRTEQGDSAMYLCASSDTGTGIGELFFGEGSRLTVL.

This clone appeared a single time. The V gene is TRBV27, the J gene TRBJ1-5; TRBD1 agrees at 10 bases. The CDR3 is 19 residues long. The J segment lost 1 base and the V segment lost 5 bases, leaving 14 bases of the junction unmatched. Germline V gene sequence: CDR1 MNHEY, CDR2 SMNVEV (reference sequence). CDR3 sequence reads: CASSPYRGQGLRSNQPQHF. The CDR3 coding sequence is TGTGCCAGCAGTCCCTATAGGGGACAGGGGTTACGGAGCAATCAGCCCCAGCATTTT.

The V gene is TRBV28, the J gene TRBJ2-5, with TRBD2 as a possible D gene (6 bases). Germline assignment: CDR1 MDHEN and CDR2 SYDVKM. Trimming removed 5 bases from V and 5 bases from J, with 18 bases in between. This CDR3 has 15 residues. The CDR3 protein is CASSILASRSETQYF. Here the CDR3 DNA reads TGTGCCAGCAGTATACTAGCTTCTCGGTCGGAGACCCAGTACTTC.

The CDR3 DNA sequence: TGTGCCAGCAGTGAAGCTGGGCGGGACTACGAGCAGTACTTC. It codes for CASSEAGRDYEQYF. The rearrangement links TRBV6-1 to TRBJ2-7; D may be TRBD2 (6 bases). The germline V gene has CDR1 MNHNS and CDR2 SASEGT. V was shortened by 0 bases and J by 3 bases, with 9 bases between the two germline ends. There are 14 residues in the CDR3.

Remarks on this clone: Given a far larger clone just one base away, this is likely a sequencing read error. The chain combines TRBV28 with TRBJ1-1; a weak D match, TRBD1 (6 bases). The CDR3 contains 15 residues. Between the trimmed V and J ends, which lost 5 bases and 4 bases, there was a span of 17 bases. Germline assignment: CDR1 MDHEN and CDR2 SYDVKM. The CDR3 coding sequence is TGTGCCAGCAGTCCCTACGACAGGAGAAGCACTGAAGCTTTCTTT. Protein product: CASSPYDRRSTEAFF.

V usage is TRBV7-2 and J usage is TRBJ1-4; 10 nucleotides match TRBD1. CDR3 length equals 15 residues. J lost 8 bases, V lost 5 bases, and 8 bases had no gene match. Germline CDR1 reads SGHTA; CDR2 reads FQGNSA. In DNA form, the CDR3 reads TGTGCCAGCAGCGTACGACAGGGGGCAGGGGAAAAACTGTTTTTT. This sequence encodes CASSVRQGAGEKLFF.

This clone was found a few times. V usage is TRBV2 and J usage is TRBJ2-7; 10 bases line up with TRBD1. The CDR3 consists of 13 residues. With V trimmed by 7 bases and J by 3 bases, 3 bases remained unmatched. CDR1 is SNHLY and CDR2 is FYNNEI in the germline V gene. The CDR3 spells CASTDRGLYEQYF. The CDR3 DNA reads as TGTGCCAGCACCGACAGGGGGCTCTACGAGCAGTACTTC.

V usage is TRBV5-4 and J usage is TRBJ2-5; tentative D call: TRBD2 (5 bases). Germline-derived CDR1 and CDR2 are SGHNT and YYREEE (reference sequence). V lost 4 bases, J lost 0 bases, and 16 bases lay in between. The CDR3 totals 16 residues. CDR3 region: CASSPRPADYQETQYF. The DNA for the CDR3 is TGTGCCAGCAGCCCTAGGCCAGCGGACTACCAAGAGACCCAGTACTTC.

The J gene is TRBJ2-7, the V gene TRBV7-9, with 12 nucleotides matching TRBD2. V was clipped by 5 bases and J by 3 bases; unmatched bases: 5. This CDR3 has 15 residues. Germline V gene data show CDR1 as SEHNR and CDR2 as FQNEAQ (reference sequence). The CDR3, as DNA: TGTGCCAGCAGCCCCATGACTAGCGGGAGCTACGAGCAGTACTTC. Translation gives CASSPMTSGSYEQYF. Supplemented by reference TRBV7-9 and TRBJ2-7, the full variable domain reads DTGVSQNPRHKITKRGQNVTFRCDPISEHNRLYWYRQTLGQGPEFLTYFQNEAQLEKSRLLSDRFSAERPKGSFSTLEIQRTEQGDSAMYLCASSPMTSGSYEQYFGPGTRLTVT.

The gene calls are TRBV19 and TRBJ1-4; no reliable D call. V shed 3 bases and J shed 0 bases, with 8 bases lying between them. CDR1 is LNHDA and CDR2 is SQIVND in the germline V gene (reference sequence). There are 15 residues in the CDR3. The DNA for the CDR3 is TGTGCCAGTAGTATGGATCAAGCAACTAATGAAAAACTGTTTTTT. It codes for CASSMDQATNEKLFF.